The 24 T cell receptor beta chains below were found in one sample sequenced in a study of blood T cell repertoires in COVID-19. TCRdb's table, derived via immunoSEQ multiplex PCR, lists solely in-frame clones and lacks some. The profile shows 50,000 to 75,000 clones, roughly 87% of them singletons. Sequenced input: peripheral blood. These TCRs come from a man older than 75 in a cohort sampled during active COVID-19.

CDR3 bases: TGTGCCAGCAGCTTAGCAGGGGGCCCCTACGAGCAGTACTTC. It is translated as CASSLAGGPYEQYF. The V gene is TRBV11-2, the J gene TRBJ2-7, with 8 bases identical to TRBD1. V lost 1 base and J lost 2; bases outside the gene matches: 1. CDR3 length: 14 residues. Per germline, CDR1 SGHAT and CDR2 FQNNGV.

The chain couples TRBV7-8 to TRBJ1-5; tentative D call: TRBD1 (6 bases). Germline V gene sequence: CDR1 SGHVS, CDR2 FQNEAQ. CDR3 length equals 16 residues. Deletions cut 0 bases from V and 6 bases from J, with 15 bases between. Written as DNA, the CDR3 is TGTGCCAGCAGCTTAGCGGCCAGGGGTGGGGCTCAGCCCCAGCATTTT. It yields the protein CASSLAARGGAQPQHF.

The chain recombines TRBV10-3 with TRBJ2-2, with 7 bases fitting TRBD1. This CDR3 spans 15 amino acids. In germline, CDR1 is ENHRY, CDR2 SYGVKD. V was pared by 7 bases and J by 2 bases, with 7 bases of the junction left unmatched. The CDR3 region has the DNA TGTGCCATCAAAGGACAGGAAATTAACACCGGGGAGCTGTTTTTT. It translates to CAIKGQEINTGELFF.

This chain uses TRBV10-1 with TRBJ2-1, with TRBD2 matching over 8 bases. The J segment lost 9 bases and the V segment lost 10 bases, leaving 11 bases of the junction unmatched. Germline CDR1 is WNHNN and CDR2 is SYGVQD (reference sequence). The CDR3 loop spans 13 amino acids. The CDR3: CATGQRETSEQFF. The CDR3 DNA sequence: TGCGCCACCGGCCAGCGGGAGACCAGTGAGCAGTTCTTC.

The chain has TRBV19 and TRBJ1-3; D is unresolved. This CDR3 has 17 amino acids. Germline CDR1 LNHDA, CDR2 SQIVND (reference sequence). Trimming left V 1 base short and J 0 bases short, with 13 bases between. The CDR3 is CASSIGPGLTSGNTIYF. The CDR3 DNA follows: TGTGCCAGTAGTATAGGCCCCGGACTGACCTCTGGAAACACCATATATTTT.

The V gene is TRBV3-1 (or the pseudogene TRBV3-2), the J gene TRBJ1-2, with D hard to call. The germline gives CDR1 LGHDT, CDR2 YNNKEL (reference sequence). CDR3 length: 13 residues. V gave up 4 bases and J gave up 4 bases, with 10 bases separating them. The CDR3: CASSPTGGYGYTF. The CDR3 DNA is TGTGCCAGCAGCCCGACGGGAGGCTATGGCTACACCTTC.

The chain combines TRBV6-5 with TRBJ1-2, with 7 positions matching TRBD1. With V trimmed by 10 bases and J by 6 bases, 8 bases remained unmatched. Germline values: CDR1 MNHEY, CDR2 SVGAGI. The CDR3 consists of 12 residues. The CDR3 DNA sequence: TGTGCCACTCAGACAGGGTGGGATGGCTACACCTTC. Translating it yields CATQTGWDGYTF.

This clone appeared once. The chain recombines TRBV20-1 with TRBJ2-5, with D perhaps matching TRBD2 (6 bases). The CDR3 totals 15 residues. Per germline, CDR1 DFQATT and CDR2 SNEGSKA (reference sequence). V was cut by 3 bases and J by 5 bases, with 19 bases left in between. The DNA of the CDR3 is TGCAGTGCTAGTGGGGTGGAGGGAATTAGGGAGACCCAGTACTTC. Translation: CSASGVEGIRETQYF.

The rearrangement links TRBV10-1 to TRBJ2-2; TRBD1 aligns across 11 bases. This CDR3 is built from 15 residues. CDR1 and CDR2 (germline): WNHNN, SYGVQD (reference sequence). V was clipped by 6 bases and J by 5 bases; unmatched bases: 5. In DNA form, the CDR3 reads TGCGCCAGCAGGTCGGGACAGGGGGGGACCGGGGAGCTGTTTTTT. This gives the protein CASRSGQGGTGELFF.

The chain uses TRBV27 and TRBJ2-7; possibly TRBD2 for D (6 bases). Germline V gene data show CDR1 as MNHEY and CDR2 as SMNVEV (reference sequence). The CDR3 runs to 16 residues. V was pared by 7 bases and J by 7 bases, with 26 bases between. The CDR3 region is CASKLRPGTDMGEQYF. CDR3 in DNA: TGTGCCAGCAAACTTCGACCCGGGACTGACATGGGGGAGCAGTACTTC.

The chain employs TRBV6-5 and TRBJ1-6; no clear D. Looked up from germline, CDR1 is MNHEY and CDR2 is SVGAGI. The ends were cut back, 7 bases at V and 3 bases at J, with 13 bases in the middle. CDR3 size: 15 residues. The CDR3 spells CASTKSGNYNSPLHF. The CDR3 bases are TGTGCCAGCACCAAATCGGGAAACTATAATTCACCCCTCCACTTT.

This chain uses TRBV5-8 with TRBJ2-5; 12 nucleotides line up with TRBD1. In germline, CDR1 is SGHTS, CDR2 YDEGEE. J gave up 4 bases and V 1 base, and 8 bases lay outside the gene matches. There are 17 residues in the CDR3. The CDR3 here is CASSLTGTGGSGETQYF. Here the CDR3 DNA reads TGTGCCAGCAGCTTGACCGGGACAGGGGGCTCGGGAGAGACCCAGTACTTC.

The rearrangement links TRBV6-6 to TRBJ2-7; 11 nucleotides align to TRBD1. The CDR3 has 14 amino acids. Trimming removed 6 bases from V and 2 bases from J; junction bases left unmatched: 3. Germline V lookup: CDR1 MNHNY, CDR2 SVGAGI (reference sequence). CDR3 DNA: TGTGCCAGCAGCAGGACAGGGGGCGCCTACGAGCAGTACTTC. Protein: CASSRTGGAYEQYF.

This CDR3 reads CASSRPLSGANTGELFF. The CDR3 nucleotides are TGTGCCAGCAGTCGTCCCCTTAGCGGAGCGAACACCGGGGAGCTGTTTTTT. The chain employs TRBV6-2 or TRBV6-3 and TRBJ2-2; perhaps TRBD2 as D (6 bases). Germline CDR1 and CDR2: MNHEY and SVGEGT. This CDR3 comprises 17 residues. Trimming removed 5 bases from V and 0 bases from J, with 16 bases in between.

The genes are TRBV4-1 and TRBJ1-4; the D gene is possibly TRBD1 (6 bases). With 1 base removed from V and 9 bases from J, the gap between germline ends came to 24 bases. Germline assignment: CDR1 MGHRA and CDR2 YSYEKL. This CDR3 has 18 amino acids. This chain's CDR3 is CASSQALFGGAFEKKLFF. Here the CDR3 DNA reads TGCGCCAGCAGCCAAGCCTTATTCGGGGGGGCTTTTGAGAAAAAACTGTTTTTT.

The chain employs TRBV6-2 or TRBV6-3 and TRBJ2-1; 10 positions agree with TRBD1. Germline lookup yields CDR1 MNHEY and CDR2 SVGEGT. V lost 6 bases to trimming and J lost 4 bases; unmatched junction nucleotides: 18. CDR3 length equals 19 residues. In nucleotides, the CDR3 is TGTGCCAGCAGCCCCGACATGACAGGGGGCGCAGGGTTTTACAATGAGCAGTTCTTC. It is translated as CASSPDMTGGAGFYNEQFF.

This rearrangement joins TRBV5-4 to TRBJ2-1, with TRBD1 matching over 7 bases. With V trimmed by 3 bases and J by 4 bases, 7 bases remained unmatched. Germline CDR1 is SGHNT and CDR2 is YYREEE (reference sequence). There are 15 residues in the CDR3. The chain's CDR3 is CASSSPDRVYNEQFF. The CDR3 DNA follows: TGTGCCAGCAGCTCCCCAGACAGGGTTTACAATGAGCAGTTCTTC.

On this clone itself: This specimen includes other DNA sequences encoding the same CDR3. This chain connects TRBV18 to TRBJ1-1; D unresolved. The germline gives CDR1 KGHSH, CDR2 LQKENI. There are 14 residues in the CDR3. V was cut by 3 bases and J by 1 base, with 9 bases left in between. The CDR3 loop is CASSPNRGNTEAFF. CDR3 coding DNA: TGTGCCAGCTCACCGAATAGAGGGAACACTGAAGCTTTCTTT. Full variable domain (missing parts from reference TRBV18 and TRBJ1-1): NAGVMQNPRHLVRRRGQEARLRCSPMKGHSHVYWYRQLPEEGLKFMVYLQKENIIDESGMPKERFSAEFPKEGPSILRIQQVVRGDSAAYFCASSPNRGNTEAFFGQGTRLTVV.

DNA of the CDR3: TGTGCCAGTTCACATCGCGATAGGGGGCGCGTTGGAAACACCATATATTTT. It yields the protein CASSHRDRGRVGNTIYF. The rearrangement uses TRBV19 and TRBJ1-3; 7 bases match TRBD1. Unmatched junction bases numbered 16, after V lost 8 bases and J lost 3 bases. This CDR3 has 17 residues. Germline values: CDR1 LNHDA, CDR2 SQIVND (reference sequence). Full variable domain (missing parts from reference TRBV19 and TRBJ1-3): DGGITQSPKYLFRKEGQNVTLSCEQNLNHDAMYWYRQDPGQGLRLIYYSQIVNDFQKGDIAEGYSVSREKKESFPLTVTSAQKNPTAFYLCASSHRDRGRVGNTIYFGEGSWLTVV.

The chain has TRBV9 and TRBJ2-1, with 10 bases that match TRBD1. The CDR3 loop spans 16 amino acids. The J segment lost 8 bases and the V segment lost 3 bases, leaving 11 bases of the junction unmatched. The germline CDR1 and CDR2 sequences are SGDLS and YYNGEE. The CDR3, as DNA: TGTGCCAGCAGCGACGACCGGGACAGGGGTTTGTATGAGCAGTTCTTC. Encoded protein: CASSDDRDRGLYEQFF.

V and J are TRBV4-2 and TRBJ1-4; tentatively, D is TRBD1 (5 bases). V lost 1 base and J 7 bases, leaving 13 bases between the germline ends. Germline CDR1 reads LGHNA; CDR2 reads YNFKEQ. This CDR3 is built from 15 residues. CDR3 sequence: CASSQGDSFFEKLFF. CDR3 DNA: TGTGCCAGCAGCCAAGGCGACAGCTTTTTTGAAAAACTGTTTTTT.

V gene TRBV12-3 or TRBV12-4 combines with J gene TRBJ1-1; possible D gene TRBD1, 6 bases. This CDR3 comprises 13 residues. The germline V and J ends were trimmed by 5 bases and 3 bases, with 10 bases remaining between them. The CDR3 loop reads CASSPRQDTEAFF. As DNA, the CDR3 is TGTGCCAGCAGTCCCCGACAGGACACTGAAGCTTTCTTT.

The genes are TRBV30 and TRBJ1-6; TRBD1 matches 7 bases. Germline CDR1 is GTSNPN and CDR2 is SVGIG (reference sequence). This CDR3 region has 13 residues. Trimming at V came to 2 bases and at J to 9 bases, leaving 4 bases not matched to a gene. The CDR3 region is CAWSRDRTSPLHF. The CDR3 nucleotides are TGTGCCTGGAGTCGGGACAGAACTTCACCCCTCCACTTT.

As concerns this clone: This sample also contains other DNA sequences that code for the same CDR3. The chain is built from TRBV30 and TRBJ1-5; D is undetermined. The CDR3 spans 13 residues. The germline V gene has CDR1 GTSNPN and CDR2 SVGIG (reference sequence). V was cut by 0 bases and J by 2 bases, with 5 bases left in between. The CDR3 loop reads CAWSVQGNQPQHF. CDR3 nucleotides: TGTGCCTGGAGTGTGCAGGGCAATCAGCCCCAGCATTTT.